The rows below give T cell receptor beta chains drawn from one sample of a study of T cell responses to AZD1222 COVID-19 vaccine. Only in-frame clones appear in the TCRdb table, and some are missing; sequencing was by immunoSEQ multiplex PCR. Here the sample spans roughly 140,000 clones, 90% being singletons. Here the sequenced sample was peripheral blood, taken 28 days after the second AZD1222 dose. The source is an adult who received the AZD1222 COVID-19 vaccine. Both conserved end residues are part of each CDR3. The D gene is left open where the match is weak. Where a row states a size, it is once, few, many or the class of an expanded clone; other rows omit it.

clone_size	v_call	j_call	cdr3_length	d_call	cdr3_nt	cdr3_aa
NA	TRBV6-5	TRBJ2-2	13	NA	TGTGCCAGCAGGCACAGGGATGCCGGGGAGCTGTTTTTT	CASRHRDAGELFF
NA	TRBV6-1	TRBJ1-1	15	TRBD1	TGTGCCAGCAGTGAACTTGACAGGGTGTTCGCTGAAGCTTTCTTT	CASSELDRVFAEAFF
NA	TRBV6-6	TRBJ2-7	11	NA	TGTGCCAGCAGCGGTACGTACGAGCAGTACTTC	CASSGTYEQYF
NA	TRBV7-8	TRBJ2-3	14	TRBD1	TGTGCCAGCAGCCCAAGACAGGGAGCAGATACGCAGTATTTT	CASSPRQGADTQYF
NA	TRBV5-1	TRBJ1-1	15	TRBD1	TGCGCCAGCAGCTTTTCTGGGACAGCGAACACTGAAGCTTTCTTT	CASSFSGTANTEAFF
NA	TRBV5-4	TRBJ2-4	17	NA	TGTGCCAGCAGCCCGGACCTAACAGGGCTGGCCAAAAACATTCAGTACTTC	CASSPDLTGLAKNIQYF
NA	TRBV30	TRBJ1-5	14	NA	TGTGCCTGGAGTCCGGACACGGGACCTCAGCCCCAGCATTTT	CAWSPDTGPQPQHF
NA	TRBV14	TRBJ2-7	15	NA	TGTGCCAGCAGCCGCGTCCCGGGAGCTAGCAACGAGCAGTACTTC	CASSRVPGASNEQYF
NA	TRBV5-1	TRBJ1-6	17	NA	TGCGCCAGCAGCTTGGCTCAGAGAGGTTCCTATAATTCACCCCTCCACTTT	CASSLAQRGSYNSPLHF
NA	TRBV11-3	TRBJ2-7	14	NA	TGTGCCAGCAGCGCCCGGACAGAGCCCTACGAGCAGTACTTC	CASSARTEPYEQYF
NA	TRBV27	TRBJ2-7	13	NA	TGTGCCAGCAGTTTCGGGGGGCCGGGCGAGCAGTACTTC	CASSFGGPGEQYF
NA	TRBV11-2	TRBJ1-2	14	NA	TGTGCCAGCAGCTCTCCGTGGGGGGGCTATGGCTACACCTTC	CASSSPWGGYGYTF
NA	TRBV9	TRBJ1-1	13	NA	TGTGCCAGCAGCGTGACATTCCACACTGAAGCTTTCTTT	CASSVTFHTEAFF
NA	TRBV10-3	TRBJ2-7	13	NA	TGTGCCATCAGTGTCGCGGCAGGGTACGAGCAGTACTTC	CAISVAAGYEQYF
once	TRBV5-1	TRBJ2-1	13	NA	TGCGCCAGCAGCTTTCCAACAGGCAATGAGCAGTTCTTC	CASSFPTGNEQFF
few	TRBV7-9	TRBJ2-4	15	TRBD2	TGTGCCAGCAGCTTAGAAGGCGGGAGGGGAAACATTCAGTACTTC	CASSLEGGRGNIQYF
NA	TRBV7-2	TRBJ2-7	15	NA	TGTGCCAGCACCTTACATGGGGTAGATTCCTACGAGCAGTACTTC	CASTLHGVDSYEQYF
NA	TRBV19	TRBJ2-6	14	NA	TGTGCCAGTAGCGAGAGGGCTGGGGCCAACGTCCTGACTTTC	CASSERAGANVLTF
NA	TRBV6-5	TRBJ1-5	15	TRBD1	TGTGCCAGCGGGGGAAGAGGGGGCGGCAATCAGCCCCAGCATTTT	CASGGRGGGNQPQHF
NA	TRBV30	TRBJ1-5	16	NA	TGTGCCTGGGTTCGGACGGAGCAGGAACTCAATCAGCCCCAGCATTTT	CAWVRTEQELNQPQHF
NA	TRBV18	TRBJ2-5	14	NA	TGTGCCAGCTCACTAGCCGGGACCCAAGAGACCCAGTACTTC	CASSLAGTQETQYF
once	TRBV11-2	TRBJ1-2	12	NA	TGTGCCAGCAGCTTTCCGGGGAAAGGCTACACCTTC	CASSFPGKGYTF
NA	TRBV15	TRBJ1-2	13	NA	TGTGCCACCAGCGCGGGACCTAACTATGGCTACACCTTC	CATSAGPNYGYTF
NA	TRBV3-1/TRBV3-2	TRBJ1-2	15	NA	TGTGCCAGCAGCCTCCGGGTTCGTTCTAACTATGGCTACACCTTC	CASSLRVRSNYGYTF
NA	TRBV7-9	TRBJ1-2	15	NA	TGTGCCAGCAGCTGGCGTGGGTTTAGAGGTCATGGCTACACCTTC	CASSWRGFRGHGYTF
NA	TRBV5-5	TRBJ2-5	14	NA	TGTGCCAGCAGCTTGGCAGGGGACCGAGAGACCCAGTACTTC	CASSLAGDRETQYF
NA	TRBV5-1	TRBJ2-5	13	TRBD1	TGCGCCAGCAGTCAGGGGGTTTCGGAGACCCAGTACTTC	CASSQGVSETQYF
NA	TRBV4-1	TRBJ2-7	15	TRBD1	TGCGCCAGCAGCCAACCCGGACAGGGTACCGACGAGCAGTACTTC	CASSQPGQGTDEQYF
NA	TRBV15	TRBJ2-7	14	NA	TGTGCCACCAGCAGAGAGACCGGGGCTTACGAGCAGTACTTC	CATSRETGAYEQYF
once	TRBV9	TRBJ2-7	11	TRBD2	TGTGCCAGCAGCTCGGGGGGTGGACAGTACTTC	CASSSGGGQYF
NA	TRBV4-1	TRBJ1-1	16	TRBD1	TGCGCCAGCAGCCCAATCGGACAGGGGCCGAACACTGAAGCTTTCTTT	CASSPIGQGPNTEAFF
NA	TRBV7-9	TRBJ2-1	16	TRBD1	TGTGCCAGCAGCCCTTCGACAGGGGGCCCCTACAATGAGCAGTTCTTC	CASSPSTGGPYNEQFF
NA	TRBV27	TRBJ2-3	15	TRBD1	TGTGCCAGCAGTTTAAGGACAGGGAACACAGATACGCAGTATTTT	CASSLRTGNTDTQYF
NA	TRBV6-5	TRBJ2-1	13	TRBD2	TGTGCCATCGCGGGGGGCCTTTCGAATGAGCAGTTCTTC	CAIAGGLSNEQFF
NA	TRBV6-4	TRBJ2-7	14	NA	TGTGCCAGCAGTGACTCGGTAGGTTCCTACGAGCAGTACTTC	CASSDSVGSYEQYF
NA	TRBV9	TRBJ2-2	11	NA	TGTGCCAGCAGCGAAGGCGGGGAGCTGTTTTTT	CASSEGGELFF
few	TRBV19	TRBJ1-4	17	TRBD1	TGTGCCAGTAGTATCCGGGACAGAATACGCCTAGGGGAAAAACTGTTTTTT	CASSIRDRIRLGEKLFF
NA	TRBV5-1	TRBJ2-2	15	NA	TGCGCCAGCAGCTTCCGGCAGGGGGGGACCGGGGAGCTGTTTTTT	CASSFRQGGTGELFF
NA	TRBV6-6	TRBJ2-5	17	NA	TGTGCCAGCAGTCCCCAGCCAGACTTTGGGGCTAGAGAGACCCAGTACTTC	CASSPQPDFGARETQYF
few	TRBV12-3/TRBV12-4	TRBJ2-2	11	NA	TGTGCCAGCGGGTACACCGGGGAGCTGTTTTTT	CASGYTGELFF
NA	TRBV7-3	TRBJ1-1	14	NA	TGTGCCAGCAGTCACCTTGGGGGGAACACTGAAGCTTTCTTT	CASSHLGGNTEAFF
NA	TRBV28	TRBJ2-2	14	NA	TGTGCCAGCACCTTTGGGGAGAGTACCGGGGAGCTGTTTTTT	CASTFGESTGELFF